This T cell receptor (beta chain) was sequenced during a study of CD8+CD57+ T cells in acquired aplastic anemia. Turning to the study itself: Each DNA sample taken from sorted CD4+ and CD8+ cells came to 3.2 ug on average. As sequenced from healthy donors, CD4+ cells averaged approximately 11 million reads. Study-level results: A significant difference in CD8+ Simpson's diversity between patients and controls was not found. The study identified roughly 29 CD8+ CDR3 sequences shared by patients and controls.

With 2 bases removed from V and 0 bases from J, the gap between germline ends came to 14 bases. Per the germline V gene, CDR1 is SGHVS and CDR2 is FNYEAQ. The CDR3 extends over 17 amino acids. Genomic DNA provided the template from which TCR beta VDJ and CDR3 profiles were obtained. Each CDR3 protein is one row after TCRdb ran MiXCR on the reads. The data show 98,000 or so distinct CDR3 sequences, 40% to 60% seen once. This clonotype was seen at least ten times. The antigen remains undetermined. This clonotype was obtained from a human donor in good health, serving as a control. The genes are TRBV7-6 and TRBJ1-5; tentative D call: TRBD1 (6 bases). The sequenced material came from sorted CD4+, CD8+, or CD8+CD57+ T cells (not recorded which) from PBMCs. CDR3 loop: CASSLLPEGGSNQPQHF. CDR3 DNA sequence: TGTGCCAGCAGCTTACTTCCCGAGGGGGGTAGCAATCAGCCCCAGCATTTT. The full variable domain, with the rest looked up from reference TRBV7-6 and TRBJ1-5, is GAGVSQSPRYKVTKRGQDVALRCDPISGHVSLYWYRQALGQGPEFLTYFNYEAQQDKSGLPNDRFSAERPEGSISTLTIQRTEQRDSAMYRCASSLLPEGGSNQPQHFGDGTRLSIL.